This record concerns one T cell receptor beta chain sequence. This CDR3 contains 15 residues. Germline CDR1 reads LNHDA; CDR2 reads SQIVND (reference sequence). V was pared by 6 bases and J by 2 bases, with 15 bases between. The data belong to a study of control samples from healthy donors and cancer patients. Sequencing used immunoSEQ multiplex PCR; TCRdb keeps in-frame clones, though not all of them. Found here are roughly 98,000 clones, roughly 78% of them singletons; the top ten hold around 10%. The chain links TRBV19 to TRBJ2-3; a possible D gene is TRBD2 (5 bases). Sequencing was performed on blood. The TCR was taken from a woman aged 55 to 70 in good health. Here the CDR3 reads CASSSERFFTDTQYF. The CDR3, as DNA: TGTGCCAGTAGCTCCGAGCGGTTTTTCACAGATACGCAGTATTTT. The full variable domain, with the rest looked up from reference TRBV19 and TRBJ2-3, is DGGITQSPKYLFRKEGQNVTLSCEQNLNHDAMYWYRQDPGQGLRLIYYSQIVNDFQKGDIAEGYSVSREKKESFPLTVTSAQKNPTAFYLCASSSERFFTDTQYFGPGTRLTVL.